This TCR beta chain was documented in a study of cytomegalovirus exposure and HLA in healthy donors. The CDR3 covers 15 residues. Germline loops: CDR1 MRHNA, CDR2 SNTAGT. The V gene end was trimmed by 3 bases and the J gene end by 5 bases; junction bases not matched to a gene: 8. Use of 60 Vbeta and 13 Jbeta primers characterized the PCR. The data were produced by immunoSEQ multiplex PCR, yet TCRdb's version contains in-frame clones alone and is incomplete. The sample data list over 70,000 clones. The source is a woman aged 40-49 years in good health and CMV-seropositive. The rearrangement uses TRBV6-4 and TRBJ2-3; the match to TRBD2 covers 7 bases. Material for sequencing was PBMCs. The DNA for the CDR3 is TGTGCCAGCAGTGAAAGAAGCGGGGCCCAAGATACGCAGTATTTT. This sequence encodes CASSERSGAQDTQYF.